The 27 T cell receptor beta chains listed next were all sequenced from one sample in a study of molecular identifiers for immune sequencing clone quantification. Using its own MiXCR run on the PCR reads, TCRdb lists one record per CDR3 protein. The sample records around 480,000 distinct CDR3 sequences, around 23% being singletons. Sample: naive CD8+ T cells from blood, with Jurkat cell RNA spiked in. The subset was: FACS-sorted CD8+CD4-CCR7+CD45RA+ naive T cells. Receptors originate from a human donor in good health. Some libraries in this study had Jurkat cell RNA spiked in.

This clonotype was seen many times. The gene calls are TRBV2 and TRBJ2-5, with D perhaps matching TRBD1 or TRBD2 (5 bases each). The CDR3 has 13 residues. The germline V gene has CDR1 SNHLY and CDR2 FYNNEI. Trimming removed 6 bases from V and 1 base from J, with 9 bases in between. CDR3 residues: CASRTGAQETQYF. The CDR3, as DNA: TGTGCCAGCAGGACCGGGGCCCAAGAGACCCAGTACTTC.

The chain has TRBV28 and TRBJ2-5; TRBD2 matches 7 bases. The ends lost 5 bases at V and 2 bases at J; junction bases unmatched: 8. Germline V lookup: CDR1 MDHEN, CDR2 SYDVKM. This CDR3 is 15 amino acids long. The CDR3 loop reads CASSPRTSIQETQYF. The CDR3 nucleotides read TGTGCCAGCAGTCCACGGACTAGTATACAAGAGACCCAGTACTTC.

Note on this clonotype: Germline and junction disagree at one end, which may indicate a read error. The rearrangement links TRBV4-1 to TRBJ1-5; no firm D call. This CDR3 is built from 13 residues. The germline CDR1 and CDR2 sequences are MGHRA and YSYEKL. The CDR3 spells CASSQDANQPPHF. The CDR3, as DNA: TGCGCCAGCAGCCAAGATGCGAATCAGCCCCCGCATTTT.

This clonotype was found many times. CDR3 in amino acids: CSVEDLDRGRVEAFF. In nucleotides, the CDR3 is TGCAGCGTTGAAGATCTTGACAGGGGGCGTGTTGAAGCTTTCTTT. This chain uses TRBV29-1 with TRBJ1-1, with 10 nucleotides matching TRBD1. Germline V gives CDR1 SQVTM, CDR2 ANQGSEA. The CDR3 is 15 residues long. Trimming took 0 bases from V and 7 from J; bases not matched to a gene: 8.

This clonotype was seen repeatedly, ten times or more. The chain carries TRBV2 and TRBJ2-7; tentatively, D is TRBD1 (5 bases). Germline assignment: CDR1 SNHLY and CDR2 FYNNEI. The CDR3 is 19 amino acids. V lost 2 bases, J lost 4 bases, and 27 bases lay in between. The CDR3 loop is CASSESAMTANPRPYEQYF. The CDR3 DNA is TGTGCCAGCAGTGAATCCGCTATGACAGCGAACCCCCGCCCGTACGAGCAGTACTTC.

This clonotype came up many times. The V call is TRBV24-1, the J call TRBJ2-1; a weak D match, TRBD1 (5 bases). There are 15 residues in the CDR3. The germline CDR1 and CDR2 sequences are KGHDR and SFDVKD. The ends were cut back, 2 bases at V and 5 bases at J, with 12 bases in the middle. In DNA, the CDR3 is TGTGCCACCAGTGATTACCAAAGGGGTCACAATGAGCAGTTCTTC. Translation: CATSDYQRGHNEQFF.

In this sample, this clonotype turned up a few times. The chain links TRBV5-1 to TRBJ2-1; the match to TRBD1 covers 11 bases. The CDR3 spans 17 residues. J was trimmed by 6 bases and V by 0 bases; bases with no gene match: 8. Germline CDR1 is SGHRS and CDR2 is YFSETQ. The CDR3 DNA is TGCGCCAGCAGCTTGGTGGGGCAGGGGACAGGGGGCAATGAGCAGTTCTTC. This encodes CASSLVGQGTGGNEQFF.

This clonotype was picked up many times. The chain combines TRBV6-2 or TRBV6-3 with TRBJ2-1; 9 bases match TRBD2. In germline, CDR1 is MNHEY, CDR2 SVGEGT. V dropped 6 bases and J dropped 9; count of bases not matched to a gene: 12. CDR3 length equals 15 residues. CDR3 nucleotide sequence: TGTGCCAGCAGCATTCTAGCGGGATCATATGGTGAGCAGTTCTTC. Translating gives CASSILAGSYGEQFF.

V usage is TRBV30 and J usage is TRBJ2-2; tentatively, D is TRBD2 (6 bases). CDR3 length equals 15 residues. Germline CDR1 reads GTSNPN; CDR2 reads SVGIG (reference sequence). The V and J ends lost 0 bases and 1 base respectively, with 9 bases between them. The CDR3 loop reads CAWSVPGGNTGELFF. DNA of the CDR3: TGTGCCTGGAGTGTACCCGGGGGGAACACCGGGGAGCTGTTTTTT. Full variable domain (outside the CDR3, taken from reference TRBV30 and TRBJ2-2): SQTIHQWPATLVQPVGSPLSLECTVEGTSNPNLYWYRQAAGRGLQLLFYSVGIGQISSEVPQNLSASRPQDRQFILSSKKLLLSDSGFYLCAWSVPGGNTGELFFGEGSRLTVL.

This chain connects TRBV6-2 or TRBV6-3 to TRBJ1-1; 8 nucleotides line up with TRBD1. The V gene end was trimmed by 6 bases and the J gene end by 5 bases; junction bases not matched to a gene: 8. The CDR3 covers 14 residues. CDR1 and CDR2 (germline): MNHEY, SVGEGT. CDR3 DNA sequence: TGTGCCAGCAGACTCGACAGGGGACCTACTGAAGCTTTCTTT. Protein: CASRLDRGPTEAFF.

The rearrangement uses TRBV9 and TRBJ2-7; D gene unclear. Between the trimmed V and J ends, which lost 3 bases and 1 base, there was a span of 11 bases. This CDR3 has 14 amino acids. Germline assignment: CDR1 SGDLS and CDR2 YYNGEE. The chain's CDR3 is CASSAPTGSYEQYF. The CDR3 coding sequence is TGTGCCAGCAGCGCTCCCACCGGGTCCTACGAGCAGTACTTC.

This clonotype was seen ten or more times. The chain couples TRBV2 to TRBJ2-1; TRBD1 matches 8 bases. The length of the CDR3 is 13 residues. J was trimmed by 8 bases and V by 5 bases; bases with no gene match: 5. The germline V gene has CDR1 SNHLY and CDR2 FYNNEI. CDR3 bases: TGTGCCAGCAGTCTTGACAGGGGTCATGAGCAGTTCTTC. It encodes CASSLDRGHEQFF.

The table lists this clonotype with a few counts. The genes are TRBV20-1 and TRBJ2-7, with 8 bases fitting TRBD2. The CDR3 has 14 amino acids. Unmatched junction bases numbered 7, after V lost 4 bases and J lost 2 bases. CDR1 and CDR2 from the germline V gene are DFQATT and SNEGSKA (reference sequence). The CDR3 sequence is CSAKVSGTAYEQYF. The CDR3 DNA reads as TGCAGTGCTAAGGTTAGCGGGACCGCCTACGAGCAGTACTTC.

This clonotype was detected many times. The chain has TRBV29-1 and TRBJ2-3; D call uncertain. V was shortened by 0 bases and J by 2 bases, with 12 bases between the two germline ends. Germline V gene data show CDR1 as SQVTM and CDR2 as ANQGSEA. The CDR3 is 15 residues long. CDR3 in amino acids: CSVEDGRTHTDTQYF. The CDR3 DNA sequence: TGCAGCGTTGAAGACGGGCGGACCCACACAGATACGCAGTATTTT.

V usage is TRBV24-1 and J usage is TRBJ2-3; 15 bases map to TRBD2. CDR1 is KGHDR and CDR2 is SFDVKD in the germline V gene. V gave up 0 bases and J gave up 5 bases; unmatched junction bases: 5. The CDR3 runs to 18 residues. The CDR3 DNA follows: TGTGCCACCAGTGATTTGGGACTAGCGGGAGGGCCTCTAGATACGCAGTATTTT. Its protein product is CATSDLGLAGGPLDTQYF.

The chain is built from TRBV7-9 and TRBJ2-1; no definite D call. The CDR3 consists of 12 residues. Germline CDR1 and CDR2: SEHNR and FQNEAQ (reference sequence). Trimming removed 5 bases at V and 8 bases at J, with 10 bases between. Here the CDR3 DNA reads TGTGCCAGCAGCCCTCTTGTGGATGAGCAGTTCTTC. Its protein product is CASSPLVDEQFF.

This clonotype was seen a handful of times. V usage is TRBV7-8 and J usage is TRBJ2-1, with D possibly being TRBD1 (5 bases). CDR3 length: 13 residues. V lost 5 bases and J 8 bases, leaving 13 bases between the germline ends. In germline, CDR1 is SGHVS, CDR2 FQNEAQ. The CDR3, as DNA: TGTGCCAGCAGCCCCGAAAGGGGCCATGAGCAGTTCTTC. Its translation: CASSPERGHEQFF.

Points on this clonotype: It may be a read error: a sequence one base away is much more abundant. The chain combines TRBV12-3 or TRBV12-4 with TRBJ2-2; D uncertain. V was cut by 1 base and J by 3 bases, with 9 bases left in between. CDR3 length: 15 amino acids. This chain's CDR3 is CASSLESQDTGELFF. As DNA, the CDR3 is TGTGCCAGCAGTTTAGAAAGTCAGGACACCGGGGAGCTGTTTTTT.

As for this clonotype: A much larger clone is a single base away; this may be a read error. This chain connects TRBV7-9 to TRBJ1-1; TRBD1 aligns across 7 bases. Germline lookup yields CDR1 SEHNR and CDR2 FQNEAQ (reference sequence). The CDR3 extends over 16 amino acids. Trimming at V came to 3 bases and at J to 0 bases, leaving 7 bases not matched to a gene. CDR3 sequence: CASSLGDRAMNTEAFF. In nucleotides, the CDR3 is TGTGCCAGCAGCTTGGGAGACAGGGCCATGAACACTGAAGCTTTCTTT.

This clonotype has ten or more counts. The chain joins TRBV7-9 to TRBJ2-3; TRBD2 agrees at 8 bases. CDR3 length: 16 residues. V trimming: 5 bases; J trimming: 2 bases; junction bases outside the gene matches: 9. In germline, CDR1 is SEHNR, CDR2 FQNEAQ (reference sequence). CDR3 nucleotide sequence: TGTGCCAGCAGCCCTGGACTAGCTCAACCCACAGATACGCAGTATTTT. Translated: CASSPGLAQPTDTQYF.

This clonotype has ten or more counts. V usage is TRBV3-1 and J usage is TRBJ2-7; D is perhaps TRBD1 (5 bases). Trimming cost V 4 bases and J 4 bases, with 11 bases left between them. Germline V gene lookup returns CDR1 LGHDT and CDR2 YNNKEL (reference sequence). This CDR3 region has 13 residues. In DNA form, the CDR3 reads TGTGCCAGCAGCCCAAACGCAGGGTACGAGCAGTACTTC. As protein: CASSPNAGYEQYF.

Worth noting for this clonotype: Given a much more abundant clone one base away, this may be a read error. It is likely a read error, because the conserved phenylalanine at the end of the CDR3 is missing. This chain connects TRBV6-6 to TRBJ2-7; TRBD1 or TRBD2 may be the D gene (5 bases each). The CDR3 is made up of 14 amino acids. From germline, CDR1 is MNHNY and CDR2 SVGAGI (reference sequence). The V end was cut by 2 bases, the J end by 2 bases, with 10 bases between. For the CDR3, the DNA is TGTGCCAGCAGTTACCGGGACGGAACCTACGAGCAGTACATC. It codes for CASSYRDGTYEQYI.

This clonotype was counted a few times. This CDR3 is CASSQGQLVNQPQHF. The DNA of the CDR3 is TGCGCCAGCAGCCAAGGCCAGCTCGTTAATCAGCCCCAGCATTTT. The chain is built from TRBV4-1 and TRBJ1-5, with D uncertain. Trimming cost V 1 base and J 4 bases, with 11 bases left between them. Germline V lookup: CDR1 MGHRA, CDR2 YSYEKL. The CDR3 runs to 15 residues.

There are a few counts of this clonotype. The rearrangement joins TRBV27 to TRBJ1-6, with TRBD1 identical over 9 bases. This CDR3 spans 16 amino acids. V dropped 3 bases and J dropped 8; count of bases not matched to a gene: 8. CDR1 and CDR2 from the germline V gene are MNHEY and SMNVEV (reference sequence). CDR3 protein: CASSFNRGLSDSPLHF. The CDR3 DNA reads as TGTGCCAGCAGTTTTAACAGGGGGCTGAGTGATTCACCCCTCCACTTT.

This clonotype was counted ten times or more. The genes are TRBV6-2 or TRBV6-3 and TRBJ2-7, with 12 bases identical to TRBD2. V lost 6 bases, J lost 2 bases, and 5 bases stayed unmatched. The CDR3 runs 15 residues. CDR1 is MNHEY, CDR2 SVGEGT, per germline. For the CDR3, the DNA is TGTGCCAGCAGCCCGAGGACTAGCGGGGCCTACGAGCAGTACTTC. Its protein product is CASSPRTSGAYEQYF.

This clonotype appeared a few times. V and J are TRBV7-6 and TRBJ2-1; no clear D gene. CDR1 and CDR2 (germline): SGHVS, FNYEAQ. The CDR3 runs to 12 residues. V lost 2 bases and J 15 bases, leaving 14 bases between the germline ends. This CDR3 reads CASSLNAGSMFF. The DNA for the CDR3 is TGTGCCAGCAGCTTAAACGCAGGATCGATGTTCTTC. Using reference TRBV7-6 and TRBJ2-1 for the parts outside the CDR3, the full variable domain is GAGVSQSPRYKVTKRGQDVALRCDPISGHVSLYWYRQALGQGPEFLTYFNYEAQQDKSGLPNDRFSAERPEGSISTLTIQRTEQRDSAMYRCASSLNAGSMFFGPGTRLTVL.

As regards this clonotype: This may arise from a read error, as a much more abundant clone is one base away. The genes are TRBV5-1 and TRBJ2-7; 8 positions agree with TRBD1. After removal of 4 bases from V and 0 bases from J, the junction contained 6 bases not matched to a gene. The germline V gene has CDR1 SGHRS and CDR2 YFSETQ. This CDR3 has 15 amino acids. The CDR3 loop is CASSAWTGSSYEQYF. The CDR3 nucleotides read TGCGCCAGCAGCGCGTGGACAGGGAGCTCCTACGAGCAGTACTTC.